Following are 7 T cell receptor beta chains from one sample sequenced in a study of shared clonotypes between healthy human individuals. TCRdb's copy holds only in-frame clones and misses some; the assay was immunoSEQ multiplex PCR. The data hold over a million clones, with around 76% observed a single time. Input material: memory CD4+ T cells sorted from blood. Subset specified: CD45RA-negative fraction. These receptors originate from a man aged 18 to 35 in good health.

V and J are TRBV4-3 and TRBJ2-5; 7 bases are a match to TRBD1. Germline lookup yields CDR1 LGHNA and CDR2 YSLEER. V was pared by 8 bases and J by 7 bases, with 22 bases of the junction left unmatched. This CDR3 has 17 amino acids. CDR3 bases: TGCGCCAGCTCCCCAGGGGGAGCTGTTGGTCCCGGGATGACCCAGTACTTC. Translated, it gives CASSPGGAVGPGMTQYF.

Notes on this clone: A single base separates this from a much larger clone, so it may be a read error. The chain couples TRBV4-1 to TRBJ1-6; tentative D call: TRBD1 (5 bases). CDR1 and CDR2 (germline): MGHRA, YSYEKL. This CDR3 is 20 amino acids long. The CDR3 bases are TGCGCCGGCAGCCAAGATGAAGGGTCGTCGGGGAGGGGTGGAAATTCACCCCTCCACTTT. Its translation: CAGSQDEGSSGRGGNSPLHF.

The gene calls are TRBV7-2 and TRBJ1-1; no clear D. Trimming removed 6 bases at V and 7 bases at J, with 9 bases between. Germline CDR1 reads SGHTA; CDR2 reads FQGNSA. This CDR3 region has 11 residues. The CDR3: CASRSSGEAFF. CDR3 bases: TGTGCCAGCAGGTCGTCCGGTGAAGCTTTCTTT. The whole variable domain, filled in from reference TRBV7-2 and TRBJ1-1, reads GAGVSQSPSNKVTEKGKDVELRCDPISGHTALYWYRQSLGQGLEFLIYFQGNSAPDKSGLPSDRFSAERTGGSVSTLTIQRTQQEDSAVYLCASRSSGEAFFGQGTRLTVV.

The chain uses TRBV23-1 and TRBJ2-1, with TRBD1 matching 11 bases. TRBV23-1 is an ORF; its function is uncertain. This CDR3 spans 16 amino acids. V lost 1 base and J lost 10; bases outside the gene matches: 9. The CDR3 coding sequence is TGCGCCAGCAGTCAATTTCTCGGACAGGGGGCAGAGGAGCAGTTCTTC. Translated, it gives CASSQFLGQGAEEQFF.

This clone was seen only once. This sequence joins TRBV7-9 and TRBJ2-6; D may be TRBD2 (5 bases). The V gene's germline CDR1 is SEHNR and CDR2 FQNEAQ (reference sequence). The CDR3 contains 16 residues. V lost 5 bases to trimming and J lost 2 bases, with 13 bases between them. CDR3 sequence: CASSPALGAGANVLTF. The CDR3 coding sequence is TGTGCCAGCAGCCCGGCCCTCGGGGCTGGGGCCAACGTCCTGACTTTC.

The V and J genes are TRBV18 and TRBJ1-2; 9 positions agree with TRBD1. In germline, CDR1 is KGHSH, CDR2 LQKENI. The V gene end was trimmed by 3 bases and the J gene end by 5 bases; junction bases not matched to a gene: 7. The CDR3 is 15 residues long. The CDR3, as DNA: TGTGCCAGCTCACCGAAACAGGGGGCGAAATATGGCTACACCTTC. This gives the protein CASSPKQGAKYGYTF. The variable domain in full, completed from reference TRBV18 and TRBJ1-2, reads NAGVMQNPRHLVRRRGQEARLRCSPMKGHSHVYWYRQLPEEGLKFMVYLQKENIIDESGMPKERFSAEFPKEGPSILRIQQVVRGDSAAYFCASSPKQGAKYGYTFGSGTRLTVV.

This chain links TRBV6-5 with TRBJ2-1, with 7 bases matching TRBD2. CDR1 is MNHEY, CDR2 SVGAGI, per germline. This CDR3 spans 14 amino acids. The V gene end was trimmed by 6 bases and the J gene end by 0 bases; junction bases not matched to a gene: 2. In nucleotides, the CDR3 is TGTGCCAGCAGGGGACTATTCTCCTACAATGAGCAGTTCTTC. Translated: CASRGLFSYNEQFF.